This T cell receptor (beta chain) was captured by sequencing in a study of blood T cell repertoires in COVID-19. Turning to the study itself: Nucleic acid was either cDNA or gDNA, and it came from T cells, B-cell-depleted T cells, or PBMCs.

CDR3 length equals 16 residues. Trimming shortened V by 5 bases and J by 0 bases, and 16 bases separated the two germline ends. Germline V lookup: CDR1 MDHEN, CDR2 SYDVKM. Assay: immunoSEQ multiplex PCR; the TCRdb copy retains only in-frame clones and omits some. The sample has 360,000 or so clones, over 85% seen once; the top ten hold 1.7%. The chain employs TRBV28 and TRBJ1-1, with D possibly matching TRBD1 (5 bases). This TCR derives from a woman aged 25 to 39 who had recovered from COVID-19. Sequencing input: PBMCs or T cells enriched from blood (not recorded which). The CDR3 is CASSVYFGTLNTEAFF. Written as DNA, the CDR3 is TGTGCCAGCAGTGTGTACTTCGGGACTTTGAACACTGAAGCTTTCTTT.